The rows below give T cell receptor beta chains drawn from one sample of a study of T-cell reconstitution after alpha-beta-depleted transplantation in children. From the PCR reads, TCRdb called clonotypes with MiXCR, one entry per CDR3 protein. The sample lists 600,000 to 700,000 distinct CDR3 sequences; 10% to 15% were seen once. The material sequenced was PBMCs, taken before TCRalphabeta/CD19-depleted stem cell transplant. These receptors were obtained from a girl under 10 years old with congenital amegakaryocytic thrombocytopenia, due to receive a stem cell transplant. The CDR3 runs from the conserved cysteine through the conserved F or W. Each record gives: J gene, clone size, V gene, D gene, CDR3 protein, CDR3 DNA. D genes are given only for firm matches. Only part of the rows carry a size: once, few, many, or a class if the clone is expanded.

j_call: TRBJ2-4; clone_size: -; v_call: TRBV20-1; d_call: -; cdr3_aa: CSARTKQGLGHF; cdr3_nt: TGCAGTGCTCGGACCAAACAGGGTTTAGGGCACTTC
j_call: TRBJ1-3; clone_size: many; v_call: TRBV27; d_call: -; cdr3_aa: CASSLGSRSSGNTIYF; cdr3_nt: TGTGCCAGCAGTTTAGGGTCGCGGAGCTCTGGAAACACCATATATTTT
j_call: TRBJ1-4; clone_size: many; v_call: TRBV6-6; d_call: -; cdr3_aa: CASSPSSLRLFF; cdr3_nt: TGTGCCAGCAGTCCGTCTTCTTTAAGACTGTTTTTT
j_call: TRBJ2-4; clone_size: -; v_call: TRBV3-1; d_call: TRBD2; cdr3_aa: CASSQISTSGSKVAKNIQYF; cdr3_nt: TGTGCCAGCAGCCAAATAAGTACTAGCGGGAGCAAAGTAGCCAAAAACATTCAGTACTTC
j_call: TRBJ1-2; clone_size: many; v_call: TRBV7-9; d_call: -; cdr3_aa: CASASIRASTYGYTF; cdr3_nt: TGTGCCAGCGCTAGTATCAGGGCCTCTACTTATGGCTACACCTTC
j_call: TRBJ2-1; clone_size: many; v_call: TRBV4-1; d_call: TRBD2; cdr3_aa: CASSRPENSGSPYNEQFF; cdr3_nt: TGCGCCAGCAGCCGACCGGAGAATAGCGGGAGCCCCTACAATGAGCAGTTCTTC
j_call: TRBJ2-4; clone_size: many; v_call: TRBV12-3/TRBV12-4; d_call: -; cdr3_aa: CASSPGQLAKNIQYF; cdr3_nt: TGTGCCAGCAGCCCGGGACAACTAGCCAAAAACATTCAGTACTTC
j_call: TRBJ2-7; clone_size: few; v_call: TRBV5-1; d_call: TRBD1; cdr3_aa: CASSLRTGKNEQYF; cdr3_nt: TGCGCCAGCAGCTTACGGACAGGCAAGAACGAGCAGTACTTC
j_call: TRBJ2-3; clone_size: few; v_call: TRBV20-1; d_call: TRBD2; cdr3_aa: CSASWTSGTDTQYF; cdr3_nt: TGCAGTGCTAGTTGGACTAGCGGGACAGATACGCAGTATTTT
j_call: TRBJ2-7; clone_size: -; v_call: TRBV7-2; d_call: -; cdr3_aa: CASSLFVSYEQYF; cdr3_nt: TGTGCCAGCAGCTTGTTTGTATCCTACGAGCAGTACTTC
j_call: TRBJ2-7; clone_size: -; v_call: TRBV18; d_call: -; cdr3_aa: CASSPPRIGSGYEQYF; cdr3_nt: TGTGCCAGCTCACCACCGAGGATCGGGTCTGGCTACGAGCAGTACTTC
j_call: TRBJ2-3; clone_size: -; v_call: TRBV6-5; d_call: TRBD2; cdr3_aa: CASSYSLGLAGSSTDTQYF; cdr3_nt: TGTGCCAGCAGTTACTCGTTGGGACTAGCGGGCAGCAGCACAGATACGCAGTATTTT
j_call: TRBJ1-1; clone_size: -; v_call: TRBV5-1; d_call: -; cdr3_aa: CASSPWGSGTEAFF; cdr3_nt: TGCGCCAGCAGCCCATGGGGGAGTGGCACTGAAGCTTTCTTT
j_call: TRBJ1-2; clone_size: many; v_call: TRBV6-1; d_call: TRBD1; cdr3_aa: CASSDLRLGGAVYGYTF; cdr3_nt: TGTGCCAGCAGTGACCTGCGACTAGGGGGCGCAGTCTATGGCTACACCTTC
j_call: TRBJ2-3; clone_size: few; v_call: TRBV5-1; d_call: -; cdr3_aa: CASSVSGTETTDTQYF; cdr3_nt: TGCGCCAGCAGCGTCTCCGGGACTGAAACCACAGATACGCAGTATTTT
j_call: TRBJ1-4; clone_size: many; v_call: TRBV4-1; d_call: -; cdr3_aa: CASREQGDEKLFF; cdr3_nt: TGCGCCAGCAGGGAACAGGGCGATGAAAAACTGTTTTTT
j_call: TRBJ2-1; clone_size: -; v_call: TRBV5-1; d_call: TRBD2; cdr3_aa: CASSTGGSSYNEQFF; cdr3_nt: TGCGCCAGTAGTACCGGCGGGAGCTCCTACAATGAGCAGTTCTTC
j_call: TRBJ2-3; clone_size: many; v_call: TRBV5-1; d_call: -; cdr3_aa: CASSLEGMSRTDTQYF; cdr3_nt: TGCGCCAGCAGCTTGGAGGGGATGTCCCGCACAGATACGCAGTATTTT
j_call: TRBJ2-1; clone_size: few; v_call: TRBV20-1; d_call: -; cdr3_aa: CSAQRGSSYNEQFF; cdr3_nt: TGCAGTGCCCAGAGGGGTAGCTCCTACAATGAGCAGTTCTTC
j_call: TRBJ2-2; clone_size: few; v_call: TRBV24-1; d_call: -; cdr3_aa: CATSDLSRDGSGELFF; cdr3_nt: TGTGCCACCAGTGATTTGTCCAGGGATGGCTCCGGGGAGCTGTTTTTT
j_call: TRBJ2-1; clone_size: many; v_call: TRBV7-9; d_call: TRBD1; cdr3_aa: CASSSWTGEGLREQFF; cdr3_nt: TGTGCCAGCAGCTCATGGACAGGGGAAGGTCTTAGAGAGCAGTTCTTC
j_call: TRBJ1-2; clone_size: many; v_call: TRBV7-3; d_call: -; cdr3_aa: CASSLSGNGYTF; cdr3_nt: TGTGCCAGCAGCTTATCCGGGAATGGCTACACCTTC
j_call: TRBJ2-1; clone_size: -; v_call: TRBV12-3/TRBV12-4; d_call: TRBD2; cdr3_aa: CASSRISGSSYNEQFF; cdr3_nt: TGTGCCAGCAGCCGAATTAGCGGGAGCTCCTACAATGAGCAGTTCTTC
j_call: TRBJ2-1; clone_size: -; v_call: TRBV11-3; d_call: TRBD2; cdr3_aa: CASSQEGLAIPNEQFF; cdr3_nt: TGTGCCAGCAGCCAAGAAGGACTAGCGATCCCCAATGAGCAGTTCTTC
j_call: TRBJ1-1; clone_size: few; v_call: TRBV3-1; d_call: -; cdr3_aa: CASSQDPGPFEAFF; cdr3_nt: TGTGCCAGCAGCCAAGATCCGGGACCCTTTGAAGCTTTCTTT
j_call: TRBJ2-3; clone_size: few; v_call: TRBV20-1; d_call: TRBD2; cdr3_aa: CSARFGGRDTQYF; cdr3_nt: TGCAGTGCTAGATTTGGCGGGAGAGATACGCAGTATTTT
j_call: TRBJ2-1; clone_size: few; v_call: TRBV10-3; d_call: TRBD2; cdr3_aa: CAISGTLSGSSYNEQFF; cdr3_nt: TGTGCCATCAGCGGTACACTTAGCGGGAGCTCCTACAATGAGCAGTTCTTC
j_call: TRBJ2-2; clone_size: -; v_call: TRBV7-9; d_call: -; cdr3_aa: CAGGGPSGTGELFF; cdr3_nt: TGTGCCGGTGGGGGCCCTTCGGGCACCGGGGAGCTGTTTTTT
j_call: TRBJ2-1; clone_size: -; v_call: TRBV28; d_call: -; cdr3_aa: CASSPFFTSVREQFF; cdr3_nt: TGTGCCAGCAGTCCGTTTTTCACTAGTGTTCGTGAGCAGTTCTTC
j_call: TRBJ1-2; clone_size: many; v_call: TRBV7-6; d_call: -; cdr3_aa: CASSPLGQRGYTF; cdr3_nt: TGTGCCAGCAGCCCCCTGGGGCAGCGTGGCTACACCTTC
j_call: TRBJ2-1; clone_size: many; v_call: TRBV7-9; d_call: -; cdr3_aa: CASTKVWDNEQFF; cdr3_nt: TGTGCCAGCACGAAGGTGTGGGACAATGAGCAGTTCTTC
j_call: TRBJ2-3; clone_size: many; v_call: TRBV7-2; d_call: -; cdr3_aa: CASSYTGTSPDTQYF; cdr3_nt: TGTGCCAGCAGCTACACCGGGACTTCTCCTGATACGCAGTATTTT
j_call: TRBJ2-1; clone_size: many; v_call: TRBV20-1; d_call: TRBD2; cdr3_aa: CSATLADYNEQFF; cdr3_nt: TGCAGTGCGACACTAGCGGATTACAATGAGCAGTTCTTC
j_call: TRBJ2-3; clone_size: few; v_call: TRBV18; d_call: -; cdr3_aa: CASSPRGADTQYF; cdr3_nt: TGTGCCAGCTCACCCCGAGGAGCAGATACGCAGTATTTT
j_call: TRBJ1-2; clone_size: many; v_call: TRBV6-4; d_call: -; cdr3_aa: CASSEFPRYGYTF; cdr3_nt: TGTGCCAGCAGTGAATTTCCGCGCTATGGCTACACCTTC
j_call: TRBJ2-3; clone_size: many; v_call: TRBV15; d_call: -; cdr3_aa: CATGTLDGADTQYF; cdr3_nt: TGTGCCACGGGGACCCTCGATGGGGCAGATACGCAGTATTTT
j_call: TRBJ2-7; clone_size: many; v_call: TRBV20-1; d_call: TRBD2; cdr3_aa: CSARDGGVGYEQYF; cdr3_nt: TGCAGTGCTAGAGATGGGGGGGTTGGCTACGAGCAGTACTTC
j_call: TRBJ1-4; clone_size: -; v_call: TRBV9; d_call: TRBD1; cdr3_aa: CASSETTGVNEKLFF; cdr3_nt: TGTGCCAGCAGCGAAACAACAGGGGTCAATGAAAAACTGTTTTTT
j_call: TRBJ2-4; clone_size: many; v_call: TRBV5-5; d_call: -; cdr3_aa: CASSPGDLAGNIQYF; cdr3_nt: TGTGCCAGCAGCCCAGGAGATCTGGCAGGAAACATTCAGTACTTC
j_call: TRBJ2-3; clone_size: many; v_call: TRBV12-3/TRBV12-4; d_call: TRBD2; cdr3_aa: CASSLGGTGTDTQYF; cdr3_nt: TGTGCCAGCAGTTTGGGGGGGACGGGGACAGATACGCAGTATTTT
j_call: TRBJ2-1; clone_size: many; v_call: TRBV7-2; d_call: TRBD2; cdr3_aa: CASSLSGSKQFF; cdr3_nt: TGTGCCAGCAGCCTGAGCGGGAGTAAGCAGTTCTTC
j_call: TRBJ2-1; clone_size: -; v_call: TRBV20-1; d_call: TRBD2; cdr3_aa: CSATKAGAPINEQFF; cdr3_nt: TGCAGTGCCACTAAAGCGGGAGCTCCCATCAATGAGCAGTTCTTC